This T cell receptor (beta chain) appears in the sequencing data of a study of T cell changes during pregnancy in multiple sclerosis. Produced via immunoSEQ multiplex PCR; TCRdb's table is partial and in-frame only. The sample lists 80,000 to 95,000 clones, 80% to 95% seen once, with 1.3% to 1.5% in the top ten. The receptor was isolated from a female donor in good health, enrolled as a control in a pregnancy study. The sample here was peripheral blood, taken in the third trimester of pregnancy.

This CDR3 reads CASSPLSLVEQYF. CDR3 DNA sequence: TGTGCCAGCAGCCCCCTCTCTCTCGTCGAGCAGTACTTC. V and J are TRBV7-9 and TRBJ2-7; no clear D. The CDR3 runs 13 residues. Germline CDR1 is SEHNR and CDR2 is FQNEAQ (reference sequence). V was clipped by 5 bases and J by 6 bases, with 14 bases between them.